This T cell receptor beta chain was found in a study of OX40 agonist ivuxolimab in advanced cancers. As for the study in general: Those enrolled were around 87% male, with a mean age of approximately 60 years and ages from about 20 to 90.

TCRdb's copy holds only in-frame clones and misses some; the assay was immunoSEQ multiplex PCR. The table lists 60,000 to 85,000 clones, over 80% of them singletons. Points from the study as a whole: In the expanded peripheral T cells, antigen specificity was never determined.

Looked up from germline, CDR1 is SGHNT and CDR2 is YYREEE (reference sequence). Germline trimming cut 0 bases from V and 8 bases from J; bases unmatched to any gene: 4. The CDR3 sequence is 16 residues long. In regard to this clone: Antigen: not known.

This TCR was sampled from an adult with an advanced solid tumor such as melanoma, head and neck, liver or kidney cancer. This specimen consisted of CD4+ or CD8+ T cells sorted from blood, obtained in a trial of the OX40 agonist ivuxolimab. V gene TRBV5-4 combines with J gene TRBJ1-6; 11 positions agree with TRBD1. The CDR3 DNA is TGTGCCAGCAGCTTGGAAGGACAGGGGGCATATTCACCCCTCCACTTT. It is translated as CASSLEGQGAYSPLHF.